One sample yielded the 31 T cell receptor beta chains listed below, sequenced in a study of cytomegalovirus exposure and HLA in healthy donors. Both 60 Vbeta primers and 13 Jbeta primers went into the PCR. The method was immunoSEQ multiplex PCR; TCRdb's version includes in-frame clones alone and lacks a portion of them. This table holds 150,000 to 180,000 clones, around 80% found once. Sequencing was done on a sample of PBMCs. The receptors here all came from a woman aged 40 to 50 in good health and CMV-seropositive.

The V and J genes are TRBV6-5 and TRBJ1-5; D is perhaps TRBD1 (6 bases). The germline V gene has CDR1 MNHEY and CDR2 SVGAGI. CDR3 length: 13 residues. V dropped 6 bases and J dropped 7 bases, with 13 bases sitting between them. The DNA for the CDR3 is TGTGCCAGCAGGAGACAGGCGGAGCAGCCCCAGCATTTT. This sequence encodes CASRRQAEQPQHF.

This clone came up a few times. The V and J genes are TRBV6-5 and TRBJ1-1; 7 nucleotides line up with TRBD1. J was trimmed by 3 bases and V by 2 bases; bases with no gene match: 6. Germline assignment: CDR1 MNHEY and CDR2 SVGAGI. This CDR3 has 15 residues. CDR3 DNA sequence: TGTGCCAGCAGTTACGAGGGGGCCAGGGACACTGAAGCTTTCTTT. Protein product: CASSYEGARDTEAFF.

The chain joins TRBV29-1 to TRBJ2-3; possibly TRBD2 for D (5 bases). V was clipped by 4 bases and J by 4 bases, with 9 bases between them. The germline V gene encodes CDR1 SQVTM and CDR2 ANQGSEA. The CDR3 is 12 amino acids. Written as DNA, the CDR3 is TGCAGCGTTGTGAGGGTCGCAGATACGCAGTATTTT. Amino acid sequence: CSVVRVADTQYF.

The gene calls are TRBV30 and TRBJ2-1, with 9 bases aligning to TRBD2. Trimming removed 3 bases from V and 10 bases from J; junction bases left unmatched: 7. Germline lookup yields CDR1 GTSNPN and CDR2 SVGIG (reference sequence). The CDR3 consists of 13 residues. This CDR3 is CAWSIAGAGEQFF. CDR3 nucleotide sequence: TGTGCCTGGAGCATAGCGGGAGCCGGGGAGCAGTTCTTC.

The count of this clone is one. The chain couples TRBV6-6 to TRBJ2-3, with TRBD2 matching 8 bases. Trimming at V came to 6 bases and at J to 0 bases, leaving 5 bases not matched to a gene. In germline, CDR1 is MNHNY, CDR2 SVGAGI (reference sequence). The CDR3 length is 15 residues. CDR3 sequence reads: CASRVSGASTDTQYF. The DNA of the CDR3 is TGTGCCAGCAGAGTTAGCGGGGCGAGCACAGATACGCAGTATTTT.

The chain combines TRBV7-2 with TRBJ2-3; D gene ambiguous. V lost 2 bases and J lost 2, with 8 bases in between. Germline lookup yields CDR1 SGHTA and CDR2 FQGNSA. The CDR3 runs 14 residues. The CDR3 DNA follows: TGTGCCAGCAGCTTAAACCCACTCACAGATACGCAGTATTTT. Its translation is CASSLNPLTDTQYF.

The J gene is TRBJ2-7, the V gene TRBV7-9, with 10 bases lining up with TRBD2. This CDR3 comprises 16 residues. Germline values: CDR1 SEHNR, CDR2 FQNEAQ (reference sequence). V gave up 8 bases and J gave up 4 bases; unmatched junction bases: 14. CDR3 residues: CASAGLAGAEAYEQYF. The DNA for the CDR3 is TGTGCCAGCGCAGGGCTAGCGGGAGCCGAGGCTTACGAGCAGTACTTC.

The chain recombines TRBV12-5 with TRBJ2-7, with D possibly matching TRBD2 (5 bases). In germline, CDR1 is LGHNT, CDR2 FRNRAP. V was clipped by 4 bases and J by 2 bases, with 15 bases between them. The CDR3 runs 15 residues. CDR3 sequence: CASGSNERSPYEQYF. CDR3 nucleotide sequence: TGTGCTAGTGGTTCCAACGAGCGGAGCCCCTACGAGCAGTACTTC.

V gene TRBV6-5 combines with J gene TRBJ1-1, with 9 bases lining up with TRBD1. The CDR3 extends over 15 amino acids. Germline CDR1 reads MNHEY; CDR2 reads SVGAGI. The ends lost 2 bases at V and 4 bases at J; junction bases unmatched: 5. The DNA for the CDR3 is TGTGCCAGCAGTTACGGGGACAGGGTCGGCACTGAAGCTTTCTTT. Protein product: CASSYGDRVGTEAFF.

The chain couples TRBV29-1 to TRBJ2-1; 7 bases line up with TRBD1. This CDR3 is 15 amino acids long. Looked up from germline, CDR1 is SQVTM and CDR2 is ANQGSEA. Losses at the gene ends were 1 base for V and 1 base for J; bases not matched to a gene: 4. The CDR3 DNA reads as TGCAGCGTTGAAGGGACAGGATATTCCTACAATGAGCAGTTCTTC. The encoded protein is CSVEGTGYSYNEQFF.

The chain is built from TRBV5-6 and TRBJ2-3, with D possibly TRBD1 on 7 matching bases. The CDR3 consists of 13 residues. V shed 5 bases and J shed 6 bases, with 13 bases lying between them. CDR1 and CDR2 (germline): SGHDT, YYEEEE. The CDR3 DNA reads TGTGCCAGCAGTTATTCAGGGGGGGATACGCAGTATTTT. This translates into CASSYSGGDTQYF.

This clone was observed a single time. The chain joins TRBV6-4 to TRBJ2-1; the match to TRBD2 covers 13 bases. This CDR3 spans 17 amino acids. CDR1 is MRHNA, CDR2 SNTAGT, per germline. V shed 7 bases and J 0 bases; nucleotides not matched to a gene: 6. The CDR3 spells CASKRTSGSSSYNEQFF. CDR3 sequence (DNA): TGTGCCAGCAAAAGGACTAGCGGGAGCAGCTCCTACAATGAGCAGTTCTTC.

V and J are TRBV5-4 and TRBJ2-3, with TRBD1 matching over 7 bases. After removal of 0 bases from V and 0 bases from J, the junction contained 1 base not matched to a gene. Germline V gene lookup returns CDR1 SGHNT and CDR2 YYREEE (reference sequence). CDR3 length: 15 amino acids. The CDR3 DNA is TGTGCCAGCAGCTTGGACAGGGGTAGCACAGATACGCAGTATTTT. This codes for CASSLDRGSTDTQYF.

V usage is TRBV2 and J usage is TRBJ2-2, with 8 bases fitting TRBD1. CDR1 is SNHLY, CDR2 FYNNEI, per germline. J was trimmed by 7 bases and V by 3 bases; bases with no gene match: 7. CDR3 length: 15 amino acids. The CDR3 DNA sequence: TGTGCCAGCAGTGATACCAGGGGGCTGGGCGGGGAGCTGTTTTTT. Translation: CASSDTRGLGGELFF.

The rearrangement uses TRBV30 and TRBJ2-7, with TRBD2 matching 8 bases. The CDR3 has 17 amino acids. V lost 0 bases and J lost 0; bases outside the gene matches: 10. Germline V lookup: CDR1 GTSNPN, CDR2 SVGIG (reference sequence). Here the CDR3 reads CAWSVRGSGINSYEQYF. The CDR3 bases are TGTGCCTGGAGTGTACGGGGTAGCGGGATAAACTCCTACGAGCAGTACTTC.

V and J are TRBV28 and TRBJ1-5; the D gene is possibly TRBD1 (6 bases). Per the germline V gene, CDR1 is MDHEN and CDR2 is SYDVKM. The CDR3 covers 15 residues. The V end was cut by 8 bases, the J end by 3 bases, with 17 bases between. The CDR3 DNA reads as TGTGCCAGCGGAGAAGCGGCAGGGGCCAATCAGCCCCAGCATTTT. As protein: CASGEAAGANQPQHF.

The chain links TRBV5-1 to TRBJ2-5; TRBD1 matches at 10 bases. This CDR3 is built from 16 residues. In germline, CDR1 is SGHRS, CDR2 YFSETQ. The J segment lost 5 bases and the V segment lost 4 bases, leaving 11 bases of the junction unmatched. The CDR3 loop reads CASSIPGQGMGETQYF. The DNA of the CDR3 is TGCGCCAGCAGCATACCGGGACAGGGGATGGGGGAGACCCAGTACTTC.

The V call is TRBV19, the J call TRBJ2-7; D might be TRBD1 (6 bases). The germline V gene has CDR1 LNHDA and CDR2 SQIVND (reference sequence). The V end was cut by 1 base, the J end by 0 bases, with 10 bases between. This CDR3 is built from 15 residues. The CDR3 region has the DNA TGTGCCAGTAGTATAGCGGCAGGGGACTCCTACGAGCAGTACTTC. This gives the protein CASSIAAGDSYEQYF.

V usage is TRBV11-2 and J usage is TRBJ2-7; a possible D gene is TRBD2 (5 bases). The length of the CDR3 is 16 residues. The germline V gene encodes CDR1 SGHAT and CDR2 FQNNGV. V lost 0 bases, J lost 5 bases, and 17 bases lay in between. CDR3 sequence (DNA): TGTGCCAGCAGCTTAGATCGGTTAGCGAGAGCTCACGAGCAGTACTTC. Its protein is CASSLDRLARAHEQYF.

V is TRBV5-6 and J is TRBJ2-7; 11 bases line up with TRBD2. Trimming at V came to 0 bases and at J to 1 base, leaving 9 bases not matched to a gene. This CDR3 region has 18 residues. Per germline, CDR1 SGHDT and CDR2 YYEEEE. This CDR3 reads CASSLVGMASGRSYEQYF. The DNA for the CDR3 is TGTGCCAGCAGCTTGGTCGGAATGGCTAGCGGGAGGTCCTACGAGCAGTACTTC.

This chain uses TRBV29-1 with TRBJ1-2; 10 bases are shared with TRBD1. Germline CDR1 and CDR2: SQVTM and ANQGSEA. Trimming removed 1 base from V and 5 bases from J; junction bases left unmatched: 13. There are 17 residues in the CDR3. CDR3 loop: CSVEGRFDWDRGYGYTF. The DNA of the CDR3 is TGCAGCGTTGAAGGCCGATTCGACTGGGACAGGGGTTATGGCTACACCTTC.

In this sample, this clone turned up once. This sequence joins TRBV6-1 and TRBJ2-3, with 13 bases fitting TRBD2. CDR1 and CDR2 (germline): MNHNS, SASEGT. Trimming removed 6 bases from V and 4 bases from J; junction bases left unmatched: 4. This CDR3 region has 15 residues. The CDR3 sequence: CASRRTSGSPDTQYF. CDR3 in DNA: TGTGCCAGCAGAAGGACTAGCGGGAGCCCAGATACGCAGTATTTT.

The chain employs TRBV7-2 and TRBJ2-1, with TRBD2 as a possible D gene (5 bases). The CDR3 consists of 11 residues. Trimming took 6 bases from V and 9 from J, leaving 9 bases between them. Germline V gene lookup returns CDR1 SGHTA and CDR2 FQGNSA. In DNA, the CDR3 is TGTGCCAGCAGTCAACTAGGTGAGCAGTTCTTC. This sequence encodes CASSQLGEQFF.

J is TRBJ2-1 and V is TRBV27, with TRBD2 matching over 8 bases. This CDR3 is built from 17 residues. With V trimmed by 3 bases and J by 0 bases, 7 bases remained unmatched. CDR1 is MNHEY and CDR2 is SMNVEV in the germline V gene (reference sequence). The CDR3 region has the DNA TGTGCCAGCAGTTTTGCTAGCGGGCGAAGCTCCTACAATGAGCAGTTCTTC. Residues: CASSFASGRSSYNEQFF.

This clone occurred once. The gene calls are TRBV2 and TRBJ1-5, with D unclear. The CDR3 contains 14 residues. The V and J ends lost 3 bases and 6 bases respectively, with 12 bases between them. Germline V CDR1 and CDR2: SNHLY, FYNNEI. The CDR3 DNA reads TGTGCCAGCAGTGACGGGAGTCCACCTCAGCCCCAGCATTTT. Translating gives CASSDGSPPQPQHF. Combining the CDR3 with reference TRBV2 and TRBJ1-5 gives the whole variable domain EPEVTQTPSHQVTQMGQEVILRCVPISNHLYFYWYRQILGQKVEFLVSFYNNEISEKSEIFDDQFSVERPDGSNFTLKIRSTKLEDSAMYFCASSDGSPPQPQHFGDGTRLSIL.

The J gene is TRBJ1-6, the V gene TRBV30; perhaps TRBD1 as D (6 bases). Germline lookup yields CDR1 GTSNPN and CDR2 SVGIG (reference sequence). V lost 2 bases and J 11 bases, leaving 16 bases between the germline ends. The CDR3 loop spans 14 amino acids. The CDR3 region is CAWSISGGGPPLHF. The CDR3, as DNA: TGTGCCTGGAGTATCTCCGGTGGGGGCCCACCCCTCCACTTT.

The J gene is TRBJ1-1, the V gene TRBV11-2, with unresolved D. Germline V gene sequence: CDR1 SGHAT, CDR2 FQNNGV. The CDR3 sequence is 13 residues long. Trimming took 0 bases from V and 5 from J, leaving 7 bases between them. For the CDR3, the DNA is TGTGCCAGCAGCTTAGATCTTCGGACTGAAGCTTTCTTT. Translation gives CASSLDLRTEAFF.

This clone was recorded only once. This chain connects TRBV27 to TRBJ2-5; D call uncertain. The ends were cut back, 1 base at V and 2 bases at J, with 8 bases in the middle. Germline CDR1 and CDR2: MNHEY and SMNVEV (reference sequence). The CDR3 runs to 14 residues. CDR3 bases: TGTGCCAGCAGTTTATTTCAGATACAAGAGACCCAGTACTTC. Translation: CASSLFQIQETQYF.

The sample holds a few counts of this clone. The chain links TRBV29-1 to TRBJ2-1, with 9 bases that match TRBD2. V was pared by 3 bases and J by 8 bases, with 17 bases of the junction left unmatched. This CDR3 spans 17 amino acids. Germline CDR1 SQVTM, CDR2 ANQGSEA. For the CDR3, the DNA is TGCAGCGTTGATTCTGGCGCGGGAGGGCCACCGGAGGATGAGCAGTTCTTC. Translation gives CSVDSGAGGPPEDEQFF.

The chain links TRBV5-1 to TRBJ1-5; D perhaps matches TRBD1 (5 bases). Germline V gene sequence: CDR1 SGHRS, CDR2 YFSETQ. The CDR3 consists of 15 residues. V lost 4 bases and J lost 5, with 16 bases in between. CDR3 nucleotides: TGCGCCAGCAGCCCCTATGGGGCTCCAGATCAGCCCCAGCATTTT. This gives the protein CASSPYGAPDQPQHF. Supplemented by reference TRBV5-1 and TRBJ1-5, the full variable domain reads KAGVTQTPRYLIKTRGQQVTLSCSPISGHRSVSWYQQTPGQGLQFLFEYFSETQRNKGNFPGRFSGRQFSNSRSEMNVSTLELGDSALYLCASSPYGAPDQPQHFGDGTRLSIL.

This clone occurred once. This chain joins TRBV6-1 and TRBJ1-5; D is ambiguous. This CDR3 region has 15 residues. Per the germline V gene, CDR1 is MNHNS and CDR2 is SASEGT. Trimming pared 0 bases from V and 5 bases from J, leaving 11 bases between. The CDR3 nucleotides are TGTGCCAGCAGTGAAGCGGGAGGTGAGCATCAGCCCCAGCATTTT. Protein: CASSEAGGEHQPQHF.